Each of the 11 T cell receptor beta chains below was sequenced from the same sample in a study of blood T cell repertoires in COVID-19. Measured with immunoSEQ multiplex PCR; TCRdb has only the in-frame clones, and not every one. The sample carries under 250,000 clones, approximately 83% recorded once. The source material was peripheral blood. These TCRs come from a woman aged 55-75 years with acute or convalescent COVID-19.

V usage is TRBV27 and J usage is TRBJ2-5, with D possibly TRBD2 on 7 matching bases. Germline V gene lookup returns CDR1 MNHEY and CDR2 SMNVEV (reference sequence). V gave up 6 bases and J gave up 4 bases, with 9 bases separating them. There are 12 residues in the CDR3. Written as DNA, the CDR3 is TGTGCCAGCAGGGGGGGGCGAGAGACCCAGTACTTC. Residues: CASRGGRETQYF.

Worth noting for this clone: Relative to the germline gene, one junction end is altered; a read error may explain this. V gene TRBV6-2 or TRBV6-3 combines with J gene TRBJ2-3; TRBD2 agrees at 14 bases. The germline CDR1 and CDR2 sequences are MNHEY and SVGEGT. The CDR3 has 13 residues. The CDR3 DNA sequence: TGTGCCAGCAGTTCCCTGACTAGCGGGGGGGCGGATTTT. Translated, it gives CASSSLTSGGADF.

The V call is TRBV3-1 (or the pseudogene TRBV3-2), the J call TRBJ1-3; 10 nucleotides agree with TRBD1. This CDR3 contains 15 residues. V dropped 3 bases and J dropped 6; count of bases not matched to a gene: 5. The germline V gene has CDR1 LGHDT and CDR2 YNNKEL (reference sequence). The CDR3 is CASSHRTGGKNTIYF. The CDR3 coding sequence is TGTGCCAGCAGCCACCGGACAGGGGGAAAAAACACCATATATTTT.

Regarding this clone: This CDR3 is also generated by other DNA sequences in the sample. The V and J genes are TRBV18 and TRBJ2-5; D may be TRBD2 (6 bases). Germline loops: CDR1 KGHSH, CDR2 LQKENI. Trimming cost V 3 bases and J 2 bases, with 10 bases left between them. The CDR3 is 14 residues long. CDR3 protein: CASSPLGGQETQYF. In DNA form, the CDR3 reads TGTGCCAGCTCACCGTTGGGGGGACAAGAGACCCAGTACTTC.

The V gene is TRBV6-5, the J gene TRBJ1-6; D perhaps matches TRBD1 (6 bases). The CDR3 contains 14 residues. Trimming pared 5 bases from V and 6 bases from J, leaving 11 bases between. CDR1 is MNHEY and CDR2 is SVGAGI in the germline V gene. CDR3 loop: CASSRGSGNSPLHF. For the CDR3, the DNA is TGTGCCAGCAGTAGGGGGAGCGGTAATTCACCCCTCCACTTT.

The chain links TRBV4-3 to TRBJ1-2; D is unclear. Deletions cut 3 bases from V and 4 bases from J, with 12 bases between. Germline CDR1 and CDR2: LGHNA and YSLEER. The CDR3 length is 14 residues. The CDR3 DNA reads TGCGCCAGCAGCCAGCCCGGGATGGGCTATGGCTACACCTTC. This encodes CASSQPGMGYGYTF.

The rearrangement joins TRBV28 to TRBJ2-3, with D maybe TRBD1 (7 bases). Per the germline V gene, CDR1 is MDHEN and CDR2 is SYDVKM. The CDR3 is 17 residues long. The V end lost 5 bases, the J end lost 2 bases, and 20 bases lay between the germline ends. This chain's CDR3 is CASSQPPGGGPTDTQYF. The DNA of the CDR3 is TGTGCCAGCAGTCAACCCCCCGGAGGGGGCCCCACAGATACGCAGTATTTT. Full variable domain (rest looked up from reference TRBV28 and TRBJ2-3): DVKVTQSSRYLVKRTGEKVFLECVQDMDHENMFWYRQDPGLGLRLIYFSYDVKMKEKGDIPEGYSVSREKKERFSLILESASTNQTSMYLCASSQPPGGGPTDTQYFGPGTRLTVL.

The chain combines TRBV4-2 with TRBJ2-7; D is perhaps TRBD1 (6 bases). V lost 2 bases and J 5 bases, leaving 22 bases between the germline ends. CDR1 is LGHNA and CDR2 is YNFKEQ in the germline V gene. The CDR3 is made up of 17 amino acids. CDR3 coding DNA: TGTGCCAGCAGCCAACAAAGGGGGATAGGGGGTATGGACGAGCAGTACTTC. This codes for CASSQQRGIGGMDEQYF.

This clone appeared once. The J gene is TRBJ2-5, the V gene TRBV5-1, with a weak D call TRBD2 (6 bases). The germline V gene has CDR1 SGHRS and CDR2 YFSETQ. Trimming took off 4 bases at V and 3 bases at J, with 16 bases between the two ends. The CDR3 has 15 amino acids. The CDR3 bases are TGCGCCAGCAGCCCGCACGGGGGTCCCGAAGAGACCCAGTACTTC. Translation: CASSPHGGPEETQYF.

This clone is a singleton in its sample. The chain uses TRBV4-2 and TRBJ1-3; D might be TRBD1 (6 bases). The V gene's germline CDR1 is LGHNA and CDR2 YNFKEQ. The ends were cut back, 0 bases at V and 4 bases at J, with 10 bases in the middle. CDR3 size: 15 residues. The CDR3 sequence: CASSQEWGQGNTIYF. In DNA, the CDR3 is TGTGCCAGCAGCCAAGAGTGGGGGCAAGGAAACACCATATATTTT.

V usage is TRBV27 and J usage is TRBJ1-6; D remains ambiguous. The CDR3 consists of 16 residues. The germline V gene encodes CDR1 MNHEY and CDR2 SMNVEV (reference sequence). Deletions cut 5 bases from V and 0 bases from J, with 11 bases between. CDR3 sequence (DNA): TGTGCCAGCAGTCCCCAACCCAGCTCCTATAATTCACCCCTCCACTTT. Its protein is CASSPQPSSYNSPLHF.